The 5 T cell receptor beta chains below come from one sample, sequenced in a study of control samples from healthy donors and cancer patients (dated by TCRdb to 2019 to 2021). The library was prepared using the immunoSEQ multiplex PCR assay. TCRdb provides this immuneACCESS table in a form limited to in-frame rearrangements. Some clones are lacking; in checked studies, under half of them reflect an unresolved V gene, and why the rest are absent is not known. Counted in this sample were roughly 120,000 clones; about nine tenths of them appeared once. The ten biggest clones cover roughly 3.3% of the sample. Sequenced: blood. The receptors were sampled from a man between 40 and 49 years old in good health.

This CDR3 is CASSLSPWAEKLFF. CDR3 in DNA: TGTGCCAGCAGCTTAAGTCCGTGGGCTGAAAAACTGTTTTTT. The chain is built from TRBV11-2 and TRBJ1-4; unclear D gene. There are 14 residues in the CDR3. Germline CDR1 SGHAT, CDR2 FQNNGV. The germline V and J ends were trimmed by 2 bases and 7 bases, with 11 bases remaining between them.

Written as DNA, the CDR3 is TGTGCCAGCAGTTTCGGGACAGGTGGCGAGCAGTACTTC. Translation gives CASSFGTGGEQYF. The chain joins TRBV27 to TRBJ2-7, with TRBD1 matching over 8 bases. The germline CDR1 and CDR2 sequences are MNHEY and SMNVEV (reference sequence). Losses at the gene ends were 3 bases for V and 6 bases for J; bases not matched to a gene: 4. The CDR3 is 13 amino acids.

The chain carries TRBV6-5 and TRBJ1-2, with 8 bases matching TRBD1. V lost 1 base, J lost 4 bases, and 5 bases stayed unmatched. CDR1 and CDR2 from the germline V gene are MNHEY and SVGAGI. The CDR3 loop spans 15 amino acids. The CDR3 spells CASSYYKTGGYGYTF. CDR3 DNA: TGTGCCAGCAGTTACTATAAAACAGGGGGCTATGGCTACACCTTC.

The chain couples TRBV6-2 or TRBV6-3 to TRBJ1-1; 7 bases align to TRBD1. From germline, CDR1 is MNHEY and CDR2 SVGEGT. Losses at the gene ends were 4 bases for V and 11 bases for J; bases not matched to a gene: 7. The CDR3 sequence is 12 residues long. CDR3 loop: CASSSQTGLAFF. The CDR3 DNA follows: TGTGCCAGCAGTTCCCAGACAGGGTTGGCTTTCTTT.

The CDR3 region is CASSLRTGGSSYEQYF. CDR3 DNA: TGTGCCAGCTCACTAAGGACAGGGGGTTCTTCCTACGAGCAGTACTTC. This rearrangement joins TRBV18 to TRBJ2-7, with 10 bases lining up with TRBD1. CDR3 length equals 16 residues. CDR1 KGHSH and CDR2 LQKENI come from the germline V gene. V shed 4 bases and J 1 base; nucleotides not matched to a gene: 7. Full variable domain (remainder filled in from reference TRBV18 and TRBJ2-7): NAGVMQNPRHLVRRRGQEARLRCSPMKGHSHVYWYRQLPEEGLKFMVYLQKENIIDESGMPKERFSAEFPKEGPSILRIQQVVRGDSAAYFCASSLRTGGSSYEQYFGPGTRLTVT.